Listed below are T cell receptor beta chains from one sample, sequenced in a study of T cell clonotyping in hematopoietic cell transplantation. Using immunoSEQ multiplex PCR, the repertoire was profiled, and TCRdb retains in-frame clones only, with some absent. Here the sample spans roughly 49,000 clones, 70% to 90% being singletons. Sequenced here: peripheral blood mononuclear cells, sampled before stem cell transplant. These receptors all come from a man aged 60 to 75 with biphenotypic leukemia. Some clones in this sample may be carry-over from other donors' samples. Each CDR3 is given with its conserved first and last residue. The D gene is left open where the match is weak. Not every row has a clone size; where given, it reads once, few, many or a size class.

d_call	j_call	v_call	clone_size	cdr3_aa	cdr3_nt
NA	TRBJ1-1	TRBV5-4	NA	CASSRETANTEAFF	TGTGCCAGCAGCCGAGAGACGGCCAACACTGAAGCTTTCTTT
NA	TRBJ2-5	TRBV7-8	NA	CASSLWAAQETQYF	TGTGCCAGCAGCTTATGGGCGGCCCAAGAGACCCAGTACTTC
NA	TRBJ2-2	TRBV28	NA	CASNPPGRRAGELFF	TGTGCCAGCAACCCCCCGGGTCGACGGGCCGGGGAGCTGTTTTTT
NA	TRBJ1-2	TRBV4-1	NA	CASSQRLRGRTYGYTF	TGCGCCAGCAGCCAAAGACTAAGGGGCCGTACCTATGGCTACACCTTC
NA	TRBJ1-1	TRBV7-9	NA	CASSFTTEINTEAFF	TGTGCCAGCAGCTTTACGACCGAAATCAACACTGAAGCTTTCTTT
TRBD1	TRBJ1-4	TRBV5-6	NA	CASSSIGQGGEKLFF	TGTGCCAGCAGCTCGATTGGACAGGGTGGTGAAAAACTGTTTTTT
TRBD1	TRBJ1-2	TRBV28	few	CASSTSTGDYGYTF	TGTGCCAGCAGTACCTCGACAGGGGACTATGGCTACACCTTC
NA	TRBJ2-1	TRBV5-1	once	CASSSYRVGNEQFF	TGCGCCAGCAGCAGCTACAGGGTGGGGAATGAGCAGTTCTTC
NA	TRBJ2-7	TRBV5-6	NA	CASSLAADTTHEQYF	TGTGCCAGCAGCTTGGCCGCGGACACGACTCACGAGCAGTACTTC
NA	TRBJ2-7	TRBV9	NA	CASSAFLGDEQYF	TGTGCCAGCAGCGCCTTCCTCGGAGACGAGCAGTACTTC
NA	TRBJ2-5	TRBV5-1	NA	CASRYYQETQYF	TGCGCCAGCAGGTACTATCAAGAGACCCAGTACTTC
TRBD1	TRBJ1-1	TRBV19	few	CASSPGGPLEAFF	TGTGCCAGTAGTCCAGGGGGACCTCTTGAAGCTTTCTTT
TRBD2	TRBJ2-1	TRBV19	NA	CASRRTSGAYNEQFF	TGTGCCAGTAGACGAACTAGCGGGGCCTACAATGAGCAGTTCTTC
NA	TRBJ1-1	TRBV10-2	NA	CASSAGVYTEAFF	TGCGCCAGCAGTGCAGGGGTTTACACTGAAGCTTTCTTT
NA	TRBJ2-2	TRBV5-6	NA	CASSRGLRNTGELFF	TGTGCCAGCAGCCGTGGACTCAGGAACACCGGGGAGCTGTTTTTT
NA	TRBJ2-3	TRBV27	NA	CASSRGIGTDTQYF	TGTGCCAGCAGCCGGGGGATTGGCACAGATACGCAGTATTTT
NA	TRBJ2-7	TRBV29-1	NA	CSAGGGQGYEQYF	TGCAGCGCCGGGGGGGGACAGGGCTACGAGCAGTACTTC
NA	TRBJ2-2	TRBV7-2	once	CASSLGPGFGELFF	TGTGCCAGCAGCTTAGGGCCGGGGTTCGGGGAGCTGTTTTTT
TRBD1	TRBJ2-7	TRBV5-1	NA	CASRGQATYEQYF	TGCGCCAGCAGAGGACAGGCGACCTACGAGCAGTACTTC
TRBD2	TRBJ2-7	TRBV5-1	NA	CASRREGQEQYF	TGCGCCAGCAGGCGGGAGGGTCAGGAGCAGTACTTC
NA	TRBJ1-2	TRBV28	NA	CASSLWMEYYGYTF	TGTGCCAGCAGTTTATGGATGGAGTACTATGGCTACACCTTC
TRBD1	TRBJ1-4	TRBV2	NA	CASNHRGEVDEKLFF	TGTGCCAGCAATCACAGGGGGGAGGTTGATGAAAAACTGTTTTTT
NA	TRBJ2-3	TRBV2	once	CASNGLAISTDTQYF	TGTGCCAGCAACGGCCTAGCAATAAGCACAGATACGCAGTATTTT
NA	TRBJ1-2	TRBV28	NA	CASSSVYGYTF	TGTGCCAGCAGTTCCGTCTATGGCTACACCTTC
NA	TRBJ1-5	TRBV10-1	once	CASSHDRNQPQHF	TGCGCCAGCAGTCATGACAGGAATCAGCCCCAGCATTTT
TRBD1	TRBJ1-2	TRBV6-5	NA	CASSLTRTGAPYGYTF	TGTGCCAGCAGTTTAACAAGGACAGGGGCTCCCTATGGCTACACCTTC
NA	TRBJ1-1	TRBV2	NA	CASSEVDGAGGEAFF	TGTGCCAGCAGTGAAGTAGACGGGGCTGGGGGTGAAGCTTTCTTT
NA	TRBJ1-2	TRBV19	NA	CASSSLGTRHSNGYTF	TGTGCCAGCTCCTCTTTGGGGACTAGGCACTCCAATGGCTACACCTTC
NA	TRBJ2-2	TRBV5-1	NA	CASSLGAGPSSGELFF	TGCGCCAGCAGCTTGGGTGCAGGCCCCTCATCCGGGGAGCTGTTTTTT
TRBD1	TRBJ1-1	TRBV2	NA	CASRPGQGELGTEAFF	TGTGCCAGCAGACCGGGACAGGGAGAGTTAGGGACTGAAGCTTTCTTT
NA	TRBJ2-3	TRBV30	NA	CAWSGRRDTQYF	TGTGCCTGGAGTGGGAGGCGCGATACGCAGTATTTT